The 17 T cell receptor beta chains below were found in one sample sequenced in a study of response to subunit inactivated influenza vaccine. TCRdb reprocessed the RT-PCR reads with MiXCR, giving one entry per CDR3 protein. The sample has 500,000 to 700,000 distinct CDR3 sequences; approximately 24% are singletons. The same specimen was also included in a second study, on T cells expressing NK-cell markers. That study adds: A 5'RACE template switching approach incorporating UMIs was used to make TCR beta cDNA.

The sample here was CD4+ T cells sorted from PBMCs, taken about 11 days after vaccination. Receptors were obtained from a man aged 45-65 years who received an inactivated influenza vaccine.

This chain connects TRBV29-1 to TRBJ2-2, with D perhaps TRBD1 (6 bases). The germline gives CDR1 SQVTM, CDR2 ANQGSEA. This CDR3 region has 13 residues. V lost 6 bases, J lost 4 bases, and 12 bases lay in between. The CDR3 region has the DNA TGCAGCGTGAACAGGGCCGGCACCGGGGAGCTGTTTTTT. Its translation is CSVNRAGTGELFF.

This chain uses TRBV28 with TRBJ2-2, with a weak D call TRBD2 (6 bases). The ends were cut back, 4 bases at V and 6 bases at J, with 12 bases in the middle. Germline V CDR1 and CDR2: MDHEN, SYDVKM. CDR3 length equals 14 residues. In DNA form, the CDR3 reads TGTGCCAGCAGTTACCCCCCGGGGGCCGGGGAGCTGTTTTTT. Its translation: CASSYPPGAGELFF.

This rearrangement joins TRBV20-1 to TRBJ2-5; possibly TRBD2 for D (6 bases). CDR1 is DFQATT, CDR2 SNEGSKA, per germline (reference sequence). Trimming removed 5 bases at V and 1 base at J, with 17 bases between. The CDR3 has 15 residues. The CDR3 protein is CSAGGAGNLQETQYF. CDR3 coding DNA: TGCAGTGCTGGTGGGGCGGGGAACCTCCAAGAGACCCAGTACTTC.

This chain connects TRBV5-4 to TRBJ2-2; 9 bases line up with TRBD1. V lost 4 bases to trimming and J lost 9 bases; unmatched junction nucleotides: 10. The CDR3 loop spans 15 amino acids. Germline V CDR1 and CDR2: SGHNT, YYREEE (reference sequence). This chain's CDR3 is CASSGTGSLGRELFF. The CDR3, as DNA: TGTGCCAGCAGCGGGACAGGGAGCCTGGGCAGGGAGCTGTTTTTT.

The sample holds many counts of this clonotype. V usage is TRBV5-1 and J usage is TRBJ2-1; D might be TRBD1 (5 bases). Looked up from germline, CDR1 is SGHRS and CDR2 is YFSETQ. Trimming took off 1 base at V and 9 bases at J, with 14 bases between the two ends. The CDR3 length is 14 residues. CDR3 amino acids: CASSLRGSGGEQFF. The CDR3 region has the DNA TGCGCCAGCAGCTTGAGGGGTTCCGGTGGTGAGCAGTTCTTC. Together with reference TRBV5-1 and TRBJ2-1, the CDR3 gives the full variable domain: KAGVTQTPRYLIKTRGQQVTLSCSPISGHRSVSWYQQTPGQGLQFLFEYFSETQRNKGNFPGRFSGRQFSNSRSEMNVSTLELGDSALYLCASSLRGSGGEQFFGPGTRLTVL.

This clonotype was counted between two and nine times. This rearrangement joins TRBV20-1 to TRBJ2-7; 9 bases are shared with TRBD2. V shed 2 bases, J shed 4 bases, and the junction held 6 bases outside the gene matches. Germline assignment: CDR1 DFQATT and CDR2 SNEGSKA (reference sequence). The CDR3 length is 14 residues. The CDR3 bases are TGCAGTGCTAGATTCCCTAGCGGGGCATACGAGCAGTACTTC. Translation: CSARFPSGAYEQYF.

The rearrangement joins TRBV6-1 to TRBJ2-6; 10 positions agree with TRBD1. Germline V gene data show CDR1 as MNHNS and CDR2 as SASEGT. Trimming at V came to 10 bases and at J to 4 bases, leaving 10 bases not matched to a gene. The CDR3 runs 16 residues. The CDR3 protein is CATRQGAGSGANVLTF. CDR3 sequence (DNA): TGTGCCACAAGACAGGGGGCCGGATCGGGGGCCAACGTCCTGACTTTC.

The chain links TRBV20-1 to TRBJ2-4; D might be TRBD1 (5 bases). Trimming removed 3 bases at V and 4 bases at J, with 13 bases between. Germline CDR1 and CDR2: DFQATT and SNEGSKA (reference sequence). The CDR3 is 14 residues long. CDR3 protein: CSASSGREKNIQYF. CDR3 in DNA: TGCAGTGCTAGTTCGGGCAGGGAAAAAAACATTCAGTACTTC.

This clonotype was observed a few times. The chain has TRBV15 and TRBJ2-7; 8 bases line up with TRBD1. Germline V gene lookup returns CDR1 LNHNV and CDR2 YYDKDF (reference sequence). This CDR3 is 15 amino acids long. The junction had 4 bases not matched to a gene; V was cut back by 0 bases and J by 3 bases. The CDR3 spells CATSRDPGTGYEQYF. In DNA form, the CDR3 reads TGTGCCACCAGCAGAGATCCCGGGACAGGCTACGAGCAGTACTTC.

The chain joins TRBV7-2 to TRBJ2-7, with 8 bases matching TRBD1. Trimming removed 5 bases from V and 7 bases from J; junction bases left unmatched: 10. This CDR3 has 14 residues. Germline CDR1 reads SGHTA; CDR2 reads FQGNSA. In DNA form, the CDR3 reads TGTGCCAGCAGCAAAGGACAGGGAAGAGGGGAGCAGTACTTC. It specifies CASSKGQGRGEQYF.

V is TRBV4-2 and J is TRBJ1-1; D unclear. Trimming took off 4 bases at V and 4 bases at J, with 13 bases between the two ends. This CDR3 contains 14 residues. CDR1 and CDR2 from the germline V gene are LGHNA and YNFKEQ. The CDR3 loop reads CASSRMEGSTEAFF. As DNA, the CDR3 is TGTGCCAGCAGCCGTATGGAGGGCTCCACTGAAGCTTTCTTT.

V usage is TRBV5-1 and J usage is TRBJ1-4, with TRBD1 matching 7 bases. Trimming at V came to 4 bases and at J to 1 base, leaving 4 bases not matched to a gene. Germline V CDR1 and CDR2: SGHRS, YFSETQ. This CDR3 is built from 15 residues. The CDR3 region has the DNA TGCGCCAGCAGCACCAACAGGGGAACTAATGAAAAACTGTTTTTT. Amino acids: CASSTNRGTNEKLFF. Supplemented by reference TRBV5-1 and TRBJ1-4, the full variable domain reads KAGVTQTPRYLIKTRGQQVTLSCSPISGHRSVSWYQQTPGQGLQFLFEYFSETQRNKGNFPGRFSGRQFSNSRSEMNVSTLELGDSALYLCASSTNRGTNEKLFFGSGTQLSVL.

The rearrangement uses TRBV5-1 and TRBJ1-2, with 9 positions matching TRBD1. Losses at the gene ends were 6 bases for V and 5 bases for J; bases not matched to a gene: 5. The CDR3 consists of 13 residues. The germline V gene has CDR1 SGHRS and CDR2 YFSETQ. CDR3 protein: CASTETGGYGYTF. The CDR3 nucleotides read TGCGCCAGCACCGAGACAGGGGGATATGGCTACACCTTC.

The chain combines TRBV28 with TRBJ2-4, with unresolved D. CDR3 length: 16 amino acids. The germline CDR1 and CDR2 sequences are MDHEN and SYDVKM. V shed 1 base and J shed 1 base, with 11 bases lying between them. This CDR3 is CASSLSPRAAKNIQYF. The DNA for the CDR3 is TGTGCCAGCAGTTTATCCCCTCGGGCCGCCAAAAACATTCAGTACTTC.

The gene calls are TRBV7-6 and TRBJ1-1; TRBD1 aligns across 7 bases. Germline V gene lookup returns CDR1 SGHVS and CDR2 FNYEAQ. This CDR3 is built from 16 residues. Germline trimming cut 1 base from V and 3 bases from J; bases unmatched to any gene: 8. CDR3 bases: TGTGCCAGCAGCTTAGTCCCCGGACAGGATGACACTGAAGCTTTCTTT. Protein sequence: CASSLVPGQDDTEAFF.

This clonotype was recorded at least ten times. The chain employs TRBV6-1 and TRBJ2-7; 10 nucleotides align to TRBD2. Trimming cost V 8 bases and J 7 bases; bases outside gene matches: 11. The CDR3 length is 14 residues. CDR1 and CDR2 (germline): MNHNS, SASEGT. The CDR3 nucleotides read TGTGCCAGCCTTGGACTAGCGGAGGGCTCGGAGCAGTACTTC. Its translation: CASLGLAEGSEQYF.

In this sample, this clonotype turned up a few times. The V call is TRBV5-5, the J call TRBJ2-1; perhaps TRBD2 as D (7 bases). The CDR3 has 17 amino acids. Between the trimmed V and J ends, which lost 0 bases and 3 bases, there was a span of 16 bases. In germline, CDR1 is SGHKS, CDR2 YYEKEE (reference sequence). Here the CDR3 DNA reads TGTGCCAGCAGCTTGGATTCGAGGGAGGGGGTCTACAATGAGCAGTTCTTC. It yields the protein CASSLDSREGVYNEQFF.